This T cell receptor beta chain was recovered during a study of blood T cells in healthy people across ages. A J-beta primer mix and a sample-barcoded 5' primer were used in a second PCR of roughly 7 to 12 cycles. TCRdb reanalysed the 5' RACE reads using MiXCR and keeps one entry per CDR3 protein. The sample records about 770,000 distinct CDR3 sequences, 44% being singletons. As to this clonotype: Germline and junction disagree at one end, which may indicate a read error.

The germline gives CDR1 DFQATT, CDR2 SNEGSKA (reference sequence). The CDR3 consists of 14 residues. Material for sequencing was blood. The gene calls are TRBV20-1 and TRBJ1-6, with D possibly TRBD1 on 5 matching bases. The clonotype comes from a man between 60 and 70 years old in good health. CDR3 region: CSASDAGRNSPPHF. CDR3 DNA: TGCAGTGCGAGCGATGCAGGGAGGAATTCACCCCCCCACTTT.